Below are 28 T cell receptor beta chains sequenced from a single sample in a study of T cells in Graves' hyperthyroidism and ophthalmopathy. Amplification targeted TCR beta CDR3 regions from RNA transcripts. HTBI primers were used for first-round RT-PCR of the TCR CDR3. MiXCR, run by TCRdb on the multiplex PCR reads, gives a single entry per CDR3 protein. Of about 380,000 distinct CDR3 sequences listed, 18% are singletons. The sample was blood. Receptors originate from a man younger than 35 with Graves' ophthalmopathy.

This clonotype was counted at least ten times. The J gene is TRBJ1-6, the V gene TRBV18; D is uncertain. The CDR3 covers 13 residues. Trimming pared 1 base from V and 10 bases from J, leaving 8 bases between. Germline assignment: CDR1 KGHSH and CDR2 LQKENI. The CDR3 nucleotides are TGTGCCAGCTCACCACAGGGTGGCTCACCCCTCCACTTT. Its protein is CASSPQGGSPLHF. Combining the CDR3 with reference TRBV18 and TRBJ1-6 gives the whole variable domain NAGVMQNPRHLVRRRGQEARLRCSPMKGHSHVYWYRQLPEEGLKFMVYLQKENIIDESGMPKERFSAEFPKEGPSILRIQQVVRGDSAAYFCASSPQGGSPLHFGNGTRLTVT.

This chain links TRBV9 with TRBJ1-4; D might be TRBD1 (5 bases). Trimming took off 7 bases at V and 6 bases at J, with 16 bases between the two ends. The CDR3 consists of 14 residues. Germline CDR1 is SGDLS and CDR2 is YYNGEE. Written as DNA, the CDR3 is TGTGCCAGCTCCCCCGGGAGGGGTGATGAAAAACTGTTTTTT. Amino acids: CASSPGRGDEKLFF.

This clonotype has ten or more counts. The CDR3 here is CASSPRIARTDTQYF. For the CDR3, the DNA is TGTGCCAGCTCACCACGTATCGCACGCACAGATACGCAGTATTTT. This sequence joins TRBV18 and TRBJ2-3, with D unclear. V dropped 1 base and J dropped 1 base, with 9 bases sitting between them. CDR1 is KGHSH, CDR2 LQKENI, per germline. The CDR3 contains 15 residues.

There are a few counts of this clonotype. The chain is built from TRBV11-2 and TRBJ2-5; perhaps TRBD2 as D (5 bases). Deletions cut 0 bases from V and 1 base from J, with 9 bases between. CDR3 length equals 15 residues. Per the germline V gene, CDR1 is SGHAT and CDR2 is FQNNGV. The CDR3, as DNA: TGTGCCAGCAGCTTAGAGGTAGGAGGCCAAGAGACCCAGTACTTC. Residues: CASSLEVGGQETQYF.

This clonotype has a handful of counts. This rearrangement joins TRBV5-6 to TRBJ2-5; no reliable D call. CDR1 SGHDT and CDR2 YYEEEE come from the germline V gene. This CDR3 spans 12 amino acids. V shed 0 bases and J shed 5 bases, with 5 bases lying between them. CDR3 DNA: TGTGCCAGCAGCTTGGGGTACGAGACCCAGTACTTC. It is translated as CASSLGYETQYF. The full variable domain, in which reference TRBV5-6 and TRBJ2-5 provide the parts outside the CDR3, is DAGVTQSPTHLIKTRGQQVTLRCSPKSGHDTVSWYQQALGQGPQFIFQYYEEEERQRGNFPDRFSGHQFPNYSSELNVNALLLGDSALYLCASSLGYETQYFGPGTRLLVL.

This clonotype was counted many times. The J gene is TRBJ2-2, the V gene TRBV7-8, with TRBD2 matching over 10 bases. The V segment lost 4 bases and the J segment 6 bases; nucleotides outside the gene matches: 8. CDR3 length: 16 residues. CDR1 and CDR2 (germline): SGHVS, FQNEAQ. CDR3 amino acids: CASSSPSSGGAGELFF. The CDR3 nucleotides are TGTGCCAGCAGCTCTCCGTCCAGCGGGGGGGCCGGGGAGCTGTTTTTT. Based on the CDR3 plus reference TRBV7-8 and TRBJ2-2, the full variable domain is GAGVSQSPRYKVAKRGQDVALRCDPISGHVSLFWYQQALGQGPEFLTYFQNEAQLDKSGLPSDRFFAERPEGSVSTLKIQRTQQEDSAVYLCASSSPSSGGAGELFFGEGSRLTVL.

In the case of this clonotype: This may be a read error: a much more frequent sequence differs by one nucleotide. The chain joins TRBV12-3 or TRBV12-4 to TRBJ2-5; possible D gene TRBD2, 6 bases. Trimming stripped 5 bases from V and 5 bases from J, with 15 bases between. This CDR3 contains 14 residues. CDR3 DNA: TGTGCCAGCAGTGCAGCAGAGGCGGGGGAGACCCAGTACTTC. It codes for CASSAAEAGETQYF.

Ten or more counts support this clonotype. This chain joins TRBV28 and TRBJ2-1, with 10 bases fitting TRBD2. This CDR3 is 17 amino acids long. Germline V gives CDR1 MDHEN, CDR2 SYDVKM. The ends lost 3 bases at V and 6 bases at J; junction bases unmatched: 11. The CDR3 spells CASSFNEVASGGNEQFF. CDR3 nucleotide sequence: TGTGCCAGCAGTTTTAATGAGGTGGCTAGCGGGGGCAATGAGCAGTTCTTC. The variable domain in full, with the rest retrieved from reference TRBV28 and TRBJ2-1, is DVKVTQSSRYLVKRTGEKVFLECVQDMDHENMFWYRQDPGLGLRLIYFSYDVKMKEKGDIPEGYSVSREKKERFSLILESASTNQTSMYLCASSFNEVASGGNEQFFGPGTRLTVL.

This sequence joins TRBV7-3 and TRBJ2-2, with 16 bases identical to TRBD2. V lost 5 bases and J lost 0; bases outside the gene matches: 6. Per the germline V gene, CDR1 is SGHTA and CDR2 is FQGTGA. This CDR3 is built from 19 residues. Here the CDR3 DNA reads TGTGCCAGCAGCGAAACCGGGACTAGCGGGGGGGCGAACACCGGGGAGCTGTTTTTT. It encodes CASSETGTSGGANTGELFF. Together with reference TRBV7-3 and TRBJ2-2, the CDR3 gives the full variable domain: GAGVSQTPSNKVTEKGKYVELRCDPISGHTALYWYRQSLGQGPEFLIYFQGTGAADDSGLPNDRFFAVRPEGSVSTLKIQRTERGDSAVYLCASSETGTSGGANTGELFFGEGSRLTVL.

This clonotype was observed a handful of times. The gene calls are TRBV29-1 and TRBJ2-1; D possibly corresponds to TRBD1 (7 bases). CDR1 SQVTM and CDR2 ANQGSEA come from the germline V gene. V was trimmed by 4 bases and J by 7 bases, leaving 14 bases between them. The CDR3 is made up of 13 amino acids. The CDR3 nucleotides read TGCAGCGTTGGGCCAGGGGGGCCAAATGAGCAGTTCTTC. Residues: CSVGPGGPNEQFF.

This clonotype was counted between two and nine times. The chain has TRBV5-1 and TRBJ1-1; a possible D gene is TRBD1 (6 bases). Germline-derived CDR1 and CDR2 are SGHRS and YFSETQ. The CDR3 extends over 14 amino acids. Trimming took 4 bases from V and 6 from J, leaving 16 bases between them. The CDR3 sequence: CASSRDAGAAEAFF. CDR3 coding DNA: TGCGCCAGCAGCAGAGATGCAGGGGCCGCTGAAGCTTTCTTT.

This clonotype was observed many times. V is TRBV13 and J is TRBJ2-4; no definite D call. This CDR3 contains 15 residues. Trimming removed 0 bases at V and 1 base at J, with 7 bases between. CDR1 is PRHDT and CDR2 is FYEKMQ in the germline V gene (reference sequence). CDR3: CASSLGVAAKNIQYF. The CDR3 DNA follows: TGTGCCAGCAGCTTAGGGGTCGCGGCCAAAAACATTCAGTACTTC.

The rearrangement uses TRBV7-8 and TRBJ2-7, with a weak D call TRBD1 (6 bases). There are 16 residues in the CDR3. Per the germline V gene, CDR1 is SGHVS and CDR2 is FQNEAQ. V was trimmed by 5 bases and J by 0 bases, leaving 17 bases between them. CDR3 in amino acids: CASSPPSTGLSYEQYF. The CDR3 DNA reads as TGTGCCAGCAGCCCCCCTTCGACAGGTCTCTCCTACGAGCAGTACTTC.

The chain couples TRBV6-5 to TRBJ2-3; D perhaps matches TRBD2 (5 bases). The CDR3 contains 14 residues. V lost 5 bases, J lost 1 base, and 10 bases lay in between. Looked up from germline, CDR1 is MNHEY and CDR2 is SVGAGI. The CDR3 spells CASSTKLGTDTQYF. The CDR3 coding sequence is TGTGCCAGCAGTACTAAACTAGGCACAGATACGCAGTATTTT.

This clonotype was seen at least ten times. The V call is TRBV9, the J call TRBJ2-5; 7 bases align to TRBD1. V shed 2 bases and J 3 bases; nucleotides not matched to a gene: 7. The germline CDR1 and CDR2 sequences are SGDLS and YYNGEE. The CDR3 consists of 15 residues. The CDR3 protein is CASSVSGTEKETQYF. DNA for the CDR3: TGTGCCAGCAGCGTGTCCGGGACAGAAAAAGAGACCCAGTACTTC.

This clonotype was counted only a few times. The chain employs TRBV18 and TRBJ2-5; tentatively, D is TRBD1 (6 bases). The germline V gene has CDR1 KGHSH and CDR2 LQKENI. Between the trimmed V and J ends, which lost 4 bases and 4 bases, there was a span of 13 bases. The CDR3 contains 14 residues. The CDR3 protein is CASSHREFGETQYF. For the CDR3, the DNA is TGTGCCAGCTCACACAGGGAATTTGGAGAGACCCAGTACTTC.

For this clonotype: With a much larger clone just one base away, this may be a read error. DNA of the CDR3: TGTGCCAGCAGCCGAGCGGGGGATACCTACAATGAGCAGTTCTTC. As protein: CASSRAGDTYNEQFF. The chain combines TRBV3-1 with TRBJ2-1; 8 positions match TRBD2. Per germline, CDR1 LGHDT and CDR2 YNNKEL (reference sequence). The CDR3 loop spans 15 amino acids. Trimming removed 4 bases from V and 2 bases from J; junction bases left unmatched: 4.

In this sample, this clonotype turned up many times. The genes are TRBV3-1 and TRBJ2-1, with D perhaps matching TRBD1 or TRBD2 (5 bases each). The CDR3 length is 14 residues. V lost 4 bases to trimming and J lost 4 bases, with 11 bases between them. In germline, CDR1 is LGHDT, CDR2 YNNKEL (reference sequence). CDR3 sequence reads: CASSPLGTYNEQFF. CDR3 coding DNA: TGTGCCAGCAGCCCGCTCGGGACGTACAATGAGCAGTTCTTC.

At least ten counts were recorded for this clonotype. The V call is TRBV18, the J call TRBJ1-1, with D unclear. This CDR3 contains 14 residues. The V gene lost 5 bases and the J gene lost 0 bases, with 10 bases spanning the gap. Germline loops: CDR1 KGHSH, CDR2 LQKENI. CDR3 sequence (DNA): TGTGCCAGCTCATCTAAGGCCTTGAACACTGAAGCTTTCTTT. It translates to CASSSKALNTEAFF.

This chain links TRBV28 with TRBJ2-5, with D perhaps TRBD1 or TRBD2 (6 bases each). V was shortened by 6 bases and J by 1 base, with 15 bases between the two germline ends. CDR3 length: 15 residues. The germline V gene encodes CDR1 MDHEN and CDR2 SYDVKM. This CDR3 reads CASRAGGRAQETQYF. The CDR3 bases are TGTGCCAGCAGGGCCGGGGGCAGGGCCCAAGAGACCCAGTACTTC. Combining the CDR3 with reference TRBV28 and TRBJ2-5 gives the whole variable domain DVKVTQSSRYLVKRTGEKVFLECVQDMDHENMFWYRQDPGLGLRLIYFSYDVKMKEKGDIPEGYSVSREKKERFSLILESASTNQTSMYLCASRAGGRAQETQYFGPGTRLLVL.

This chain connects TRBV4-1 to TRBJ2-3; D not certain. The CDR3 length is 13 residues. Germline V lookup: CDR1 MGHRA, CDR2 YSYEKL. The ends were cut back, 0 bases at V and 5 bases at J, with 6 bases in the middle. CDR3 protein: CASSQDSRDTQYF. In DNA form, the CDR3 reads TGCGCCAGCAGCCAAGATAGCCGAGATACGCAGTATTTT.

A few counts support this clonotype. The J gene is TRBJ2-2, the V gene TRBV5-5; 10 bases are shared with TRBD1. V shed 5 bases, J shed 0 bases, and the junction held 1 base outside the gene matches. The CDR3 runs 15 residues. The germline CDR1 and CDR2 sequences are SGHKS and YYEKEE (reference sequence). The DNA of the CDR3 is TGTGCCAGCAGAGGACAGGGGGCGAACACCGGGGAGCTGTTTTTT. Translation gives CASRGQGANTGELFF.

The sample holds many counts of this clonotype. V and J are TRBV5-1 and TRBJ1-5, with 10 bases matching TRBD1. The CDR3 is 16 amino acids. In germline, CDR1 is SGHRS, CDR2 YFSETQ. The ends lost 3 bases at V and 6 bases at J; junction bases unmatched: 9. DNA of the CDR3: TGCGCCAGCAGCTCGGGGGACAGGGGATTGGGTCAGCCCCAGCATTTT. Encoded protein: CASSSGDRGLGQPQHF.

This clonotype was recorded once. This rearrangement joins TRBV20-1 to TRBJ2-7, with D possibly matching TRBD1 (5 bases). Germline CDR1 and CDR2: DFQATT and SNEGSKA (reference sequence). This CDR3 has 15 residues. Trimming cost V 5 bases and J 3 bases, with 20 bases left between them. CDR3 in DNA: TGCAGTGCTCCCGACCAAAGTAGGGGTGGCTACGAGCAGTACTTC. It encodes CSAPDQSRGGYEQYF.

The chain has TRBV4-2 and TRBJ1-2; 8 bases agree with TRBD1. V trimming: 2 bases; J trimming: 4 bases; junction bases outside the gene matches: 12. The CDR3 runs 17 residues. Germline V gene data show CDR1 as LGHNA and CDR2 as YNFKEQ. CDR3 DNA: TGTGCCAGCAGCCAAAGGGGACAGGCAGACGTTGGCTATGGCTACACCTTC. It yields the protein CASSQRGQADVGYGYTF.

There are many counts of this clonotype. The V call is TRBV12-3 or TRBV12-4, the J call TRBJ2-3; the D gene is possibly TRBD1 (6 bases). V gave up 6 bases and J gave up 4 bases, with 14 bases separating them. The CDR3 loop spans 14 amino acids. CDR3 in amino acids: CASRANPGADTQYF. In nucleotides, the CDR3 is TGTGCCAGCAGGGCGAATCCAGGGGCAGATACGCAGTATTTT.

Many counts were recorded for this clonotype. This chain connects TRBV9 to TRBJ1-1; D perhaps matches TRBD1 (5 bases). The CDR3 is made up of 13 amino acids. Trimming stripped 4 bases from V and 5 bases from J, with 12 bases between. Germline CDR1 and CDR2: SGDLS and YYNGEE. The DNA for the CDR3 is TGTGCCAGCAGCTACGGGACTTTAACTGAAGCTTTCTTT. Translating gives CASSYGTLTEAFF.

The J gene is TRBJ1-4, the V gene TRBV13; 8 bases align to TRBD1. Trimming removed 4 bases from V and 5 bases from J; junction bases left unmatched: 6. CDR1 is PRHDT, CDR2 FYEKMQ, per germline (reference sequence). The CDR3 runs 15 residues. In DNA, the CDR3 is TGTGCCAGCAGCTCCAGGGGGACAGGCAATGAAAAACTGTTTTTT. It specifies CASSSRGTGNEKLFF.